What follows are 15 T cell receptor beta chains derived from one specimen sequenced in a study of PD-L1 blockade in urothelial cancer. Profiling relied on immunoSEQ multiplex PCR, and the TCRdb table lists in-frame clones only, not all of them. The sample lists fewer than 40,000 clones, more than 85% seen once, with about 10% in the top ten. The time point is: pretreatment peripheral blood. The sequencing here drew on PBMCs, taken around atezolizumab (anti-PD-L1) treatment. These receptors all stem from a woman aged 60 to 75 with urothelial cancer.

This chain uses TRBV7-2 with TRBJ1-3, with D possibly TRBD1 on 5 matching bases. Trimming took 5 bases from V and 4 from J, leaving 15 bases between them. Germline V CDR1 and CDR2: SGHTA, FQGNSA. The CDR3 is made up of 15 amino acids. The DNA of the CDR3 is TGTGCCAGCAGCACCAATGGGGCTAGGGGAAACACCATATATTTT. Amino acid sequence: CASSTNGARGNTIYF.

This sequence joins TRBV28 and TRBJ1-5, with a possible D match to TRBD1 (6 bases). CDR3 length equals 12 residues. V was clipped by 5 bases and J by 15 bases, with 17 bases between them. Germline V gene sequence: CDR1 MDHEN, CDR2 SYDVKM. This chain's CDR3 is CASSKVWDIGHF. The DNA of the CDR3 is TGTGCCAGCAGTAAAGTTTGGGACATAGGGCATTTT.

The chain carries TRBV11-2 and TRBJ2-3; 11 bases line up with TRBD2. CDR1 SGHAT and CDR2 FQNNGV come from the germline V gene. This CDR3 is 16 amino acids long. V dropped 2 bases and J dropped 1; count of bases not matched to a gene: 2. CDR3 sequence reads: CASSLWGLAGTDTQYF. The CDR3 DNA follows: TGTGCCAGCAGCTTATGGGGACTAGCGGGCACAGATACGCAGTATTTT.

The J gene is TRBJ1-4, the V gene TRBV5-4; D possibly corresponds to TRBD1 (6 bases). The CDR3 length is 17 residues. The germline V gene encodes CDR1 SGHNT and CDR2 YYREEE (reference sequence). Deletions cut 3 bases from V and 0 bases from J, with 15 bases between. This CDR3 reads CASSSWGRFPTNEKLFF. CDR3 bases: TGTGCCAGCAGCTCCTGGGGGCGCTTCCCAACTAATGAAAAACTGTTTTTT.

This sequence joins TRBV15 and TRBJ2-7; 10 bases line up with TRBD2. With 3 bases clipped from V and 2 bases from J, the junction kept 4 bases outside the gene matches. The CDR3 is 15 amino acids. The germline V gene encodes CDR1 LNHNV and CDR2 YYDKDF (reference sequence). CDR3 nucleotide sequence: TGTGCCACCAGCAGCGAGCGGGAGGGTCCCTACGAGCAGTACTTC. Protein product: CATSSEREGPYEQYF. Together with reference TRBV15 and TRBJ2-7, the CDR3 gives the full variable domain: DAMVIQNPRYQVTQFGKPVTLSCSQTLNHNVMYWYQQKSSQAPKLLFHYYDKDFNNEADTPDNFQSRRPNTSFCFLDIRSPGLGDTAMYLCATSSEREGPYEQYFGPGTRLTVT.

This clone appeared a few times. The V gene is TRBV4-1, the J gene TRBJ2-5; 7 bases are shared with TRBD1. The CDR3 spans 14 residues. The germline gives CDR1 MGHRA, CDR2 YSYEKL. The trim removed 3 bases at V and 4 bases at J, leaving 5 bases unmatched. The DNA for the CDR3 is TGCGCCAGCAGCCAGACAGGGATCGGAGAGACCCAGTACTTC. Translation gives CASSQTGIGETQYF.

This clone appeared once. The chain couples TRBV7-9 to TRBJ2-1; TRBD2 agrees at 11 bases. The germline gives CDR1 SEHNR, CDR2 FQNEAQ (reference sequence). This CDR3 has 16 amino acids. Trimming took 1 base from V and 5 from J; bases not matched to a gene: 4. CDR3 DNA: TGTGCCAGCAGCTTAGTTGGACTAGCGGGCCACAATGAGCAGTTCTTC. The encoded protein is CASSLVGLAGHNEQFF.

The V and J genes are TRBV5-6 and TRBJ2-5; 7 bases line up with TRBD2. CDR1 is SGHDT and CDR2 is YYEEEE in the germline V gene. With 0 bases clipped from V and 4 bases from J, the junction kept 6 bases outside the gene matches. The CDR3 is 15 amino acids. The CDR3 protein is CASSLALAGVETQYF. The CDR3 nucleotides read TGTGCCAGCAGCTTGGCTTTGGCGGGAGTAGAGACCCAGTACTTC.

This chain joins TRBV5-1 and TRBJ2-7; D might be TRBD2 (5 bases). Germline V gene data show CDR1 as SGHRS and CDR2 as YFSETQ. This CDR3 is built from 13 residues. Trimming took 1 base from V and 3 from J, leaving 8 bases between them. The CDR3 reads CASSLIGIYEQYF. The CDR3, as DNA: TGCGCCAGCAGCTTGATCGGGATCTACGAGCAGTACTTC. Combining the CDR3 with reference TRBV5-1 and TRBJ2-7 gives the whole variable domain KAGVTQTPRYLIKTRGQQVTLSCSPISGHRSVSWYQQTPGQGLQFLFEYFSETQRNKGNFPGRFSGRQFSNSRSEMNVSTLELGDSALYLCASSLIGIYEQYFGPGTRLTVT.

The chain carries TRBV9 and TRBJ2-3; perhaps TRBD1 as D (6 bases). Trimming took 1 base from V and 5 from J, leaving 14 bases between them. The germline gives CDR1 SGDLS, CDR2 YYNGEE. The CDR3 has 15 residues. The CDR3, as DNA: TGTGCCAGCAGCGTAAGGTACAGGGCGGAAGATACGCAGTATTTT. It specifies CASSVRYRAEDTQYF.

This chain uses TRBV28 with TRBJ2-3; 8 bases are a match to TRBD2. CDR1 is MDHEN and CDR2 is SYDVKM in the germline V gene. The CDR3 spans 13 residues. The V segment lost 10 bases and the J segment 4 bases; nucleotides outside the gene matches: 7. The CDR3 nucleotides are TGTGCCACTGCGGGAGGCCCCCCAGATACGCAGTATTTT. Translation gives CATAGGPPDTQYF.

The chain links TRBV7-9 to TRBJ2-1; D remains ambiguous. The germline CDR1 and CDR2 sequences are SEHNR and FQNEAQ (reference sequence). The CDR3 has 11 amino acids. With 6 bases removed from V and 8 bases from J, the gap between germline ends came to 8 bases. CDR3 region: CASSRLDEQFF. The CDR3, as DNA: TGTGCCAGCAGTCGACTGGATGAGCAGTTCTTC.

The V call is TRBV5-4, the J call TRBJ2-7; 9 nucleotides align to TRBD1. Trimming removed 4 bases from V and 3 bases from J; junction bases left unmatched: 11. The CDR3 totals 16 residues. CDR1 SGHNT and CDR2 YYREEE come from the germline V gene (reference sequence). The CDR3 region has the DNA TGTGCCAGCAGCCCTACTTTACAGGGGGCGAGCTACGAGCAGTACTTC. It encodes CASSPTLQGASYEQYF.

The chain carries TRBV7-9 and TRBJ2-1; D perhaps matches TRBD1 (6 bases). Germline V lookup: CDR1 SEHNR, CDR2 FQNEAQ (reference sequence). CDR3 size: 15 residues. Trimming removed 5 bases at V and 1 base at J, with 12 bases between. CDR3 bases: TGTGCCAGCAGCGCCACAGGGCTGTCCTACAATGAGCAGTTCTTC. Its protein product is CASSATGLSYNEQFF.

This rearrangement joins TRBV19 to TRBJ2-7, with D tentatively TRBD1 (6 bases). This CDR3 comprises 15 residues. V dropped 5 bases and J dropped 2 bases, with 16 bases sitting between them. Per the germline V gene, CDR1 is LNHDA and CDR2 is SQIVND (reference sequence). CDR3 nucleotide sequence: TGTGCCAGTAGTCCCAAAAAGGGACAACCCTACGAGCAGTACTTC. Translation gives CASSPKKGQPYEQYF.